This record covers a single T cell receptor beta chain. Exposure to brentuximab vedotin varied, and each patient had relapsed following autologous stem cell transplantation. The assay was immunoSEQ multiplex PCR, and TCRdb's table has in-frame clones only and misses some. The top ten clones hold roughly 17% of a sample with some 22,000 clones, about 82% of them seen once. These data come from a study of PD-1 blockade in classical Hodgkin lymphoma. V lost 3 bases and J lost 9, with 12 bases in between. CDR1 and CDR2 (germline): MNHNY, SVGAGI (reference sequence). The CDR3 has 13 amino acids. This material consisted of peripheral blood mononuclear cells (PBMCs), taken before the second cycle of nivolumab. The gene calls are TRBV6-6 and TRBJ2-1; D unclear. This clonotype originated in a human donor with classical Hodgkin lymphoma. CDR3 bases: TGTGCCAGCAGTTATAAGTCTGTTGGTGAGCAGTTCTTC. This encodes CASSYKSVGEQFF.